Reported below is one T cell receptor (beta chain). Its antigen is still unknown. This may arise from a read error, as a much more abundant clone is one base away. Profiling that covered TCR beta VDJ and CDR3 relied on genomic DNA as its template. TCRdb reprocessed the reads via MiXCR and lists one record per CDR3 protein. The sample lists approximately 190,000 distinct CDR3 sequences; around half were seen once. The source of the sample is a study of CD8+CD57+ T cells in acquired aplastic anemia. General study findings and limits: Found in both controls and patients were around 29 CD8+ CDR3 sequences. Levels of CD8+ Simpson's diversity were not significantly distinct in patients versus controls.

Patients included in sequencing had previously demonstrated CD8+CD57+ cell expansion by flow cytometry. Severe acquired aplastic anemia affected all patients. Patients were treatment-naive when blood was sampled. The germline CDR1 and CDR2 sequences are MNHEY and SMNVEV (reference sequence). CDR3 length: 13 amino acids. The V end lost 2 bases, the J end lost 4 bases, and 8 bases lay between the germline ends. This TCR came from a human donor with aplastic anemia. This chain uses TRBV27 with TRBJ1-1; D is ambiguous. What was sequenced was sorted CD4+, CD8+, or CD8+CD57+ T cells (not recorded which) from PBMCs. The DNA for the CDR3 is TGTGCCAGCAGTTTACGCAGGAGCACTGAAGCTTTCTTT. Amino acids: CASSLRRSTEAFF.